Listed below are T cell receptor beta chains from one sample, sequenced in a study of blood T cell repertoires in COVID-19. Profiled with immunoSEQ multiplex PCR; TCRdb holds only in-frame clones, not every one. This sample has approximately 100,000 clones; more than 70% occur once, and the top ten carry approximately 10%. Sequenced: peripheral blood. The receptors were sampled from a woman in her twenties or thirties with acute or convalescent COVID-19. Each CDR3 is given without its conserved first and last residue. Fields, in order: D gene, V gene, CDR3 protein. D genes are given only for firm matches.

- TRBV27 ASRLRGGRNTEAF
TRBD1 TRBV5-4 ASSLGTGWDYGYT
TRBD1 TRBV7-2 ASSTRQGANEQF
- TRBV7-8 ASSSRTGLMRYEQY
- TRBV28 ASWMRGWNTEAF
TRBD1 TRBV7-9 ASSLGTATNEKLF
- TRBV4-2 ASSLAGGDEAF
- TRBV7-9 ASSLGLQSGYT
TRBD1 TRBV5-1 ASTGGYGYT
TRBD1 TRBV6-5 ASRTGNRYYEQY
- TRBV7-2 ASSYSTGSRQPQH
- TRBV28 ASSFTRQGNAQPQH
TRBD1 TRBV4-2 ASSLPGQINEKLF
TRBD1 TRBV7-2 ASSFLGQGTDTQY
TRBD1 TRBV5-1 ASSLGAGGPLSLH
- TRBV30 AWSQDRATNYGYT
TRBD1 TRBV19 ASSIAPTGGTDTQY
TRBD1 TRBV5-6 ASSTTGGKATNEKLF
TRBD2 TRBV27 ASSRGLRASGYNEQF
TRBD1 TRBV3-1/TRBV3-2 ASSQGTGSREQY
- TRBV5-1 ASSLQWGDNEQF
TRBD1 TRBV9 ASSGTGARGSPLH
- TRBV12-3/TRBV12-4 ASSFPGVEKLF
TRBD1 TRBV30 AWGQGDQPQH
- TRBV5-8 ASSPILGQSENTGELF
- TRBV25-1 ASLPREASNTGELF
TRBD1 TRBV3-1/TRBV3-2 ASSRQGAGNTEAF
- TRBV7-2 ASSPYLRRELF
- TRBV28 ASSLRAGQT
TRBD1 TRBV28 ASSPQGGWTEAF
TRBD2 TRBV28 ASSSLTGLAGGASTDTQY
TRBD1 TRBV27 ASSPSGQGYEQY
TRBD1 TRBV7-9 ASSAKQGAGTGELF
TRBD1 TRBV28 ASSLGGTGGTEAF
- TRBV27 ASSLRQGGGRQY
- TRBV10-3 AIKEDWGETQY
TRBD1 TRBV6-5 ASSSTGVNTEAF
TRBD1 TRBV6-5 ASKLGDSYGYT
- TRBV6-5 ASSYSVAGTGGYT
TRBD2 TRBV10-3 AIRAGEYNEQF
TRBD1 TRBV29-1 SVEEQGGFYGYT